These 14 T cell receptor beta chains were all obtained from the same sample, sequenced in a study of T cell responses to AZD1222 COVID-19 vaccine. Assay: immunoSEQ multiplex PCR; the TCRdb copy retains only in-frame clones and omits some. The data contain 20,000 to 30,000 clones, around 83% of them singletons. The sample consisted of peripheral blood, taken 28 days after the second AZD1222 dose. The receptors come from an adult who received the AZD1222 COVID-19 vaccine.

The chain couples TRBV5-1 to TRBJ1-1; the D gene is possibly TRBD1 (5 bases). Trimming stripped 5 bases from V and 11 bases from J, with 13 bases between. The CDR3 totals 11 residues. Germline CDR1 reads SGHRS; CDR2 reads YFSETQ. Here the CDR3 reads CASRLQGEAFF. CDR3 nucleotides: TGCGCCAGCAGGCTCCAGGGTGAGGCTTTCTTT.

The gene calls are TRBV15 and TRBJ2-3; TRBD2 agrees at 7 bases. There are 13 residues in the CDR3. Per germline, CDR1 LNHNV and CDR2 YYDKDF (reference sequence). J was trimmed by 4 bases and V by 5 bases; bases with no gene match: 3. The CDR3 bases are TGTGCCACCAGCGAGGGACTACCAGATACGCAGTATTTT. It specifies CATSEGLPDTQYF.

This chain links TRBV7-8 with TRBJ1-4, with D unclear. Trimming cost V 10 bases and J 0 bases, with 9 bases left between them. The CDR3 is made up of 13 amino acids. The germline CDR1 and CDR2 sequences are SGHVS and FQNEAQ. In DNA form, the CDR3 reads TGTGCCACACAACGGTCAACTAATGAAAAACTGTTTTTT. This sequence encodes CATQRSTNEKLFF.

This chain joins TRBV5-1 and TRBJ1-6; no clear D gene. The germline V and J ends were trimmed by 1 base and 6 bases, with 8 bases remaining between them. Looked up from germline, CDR1 is SGHRS and CDR2 is YFSETQ. The CDR3 is made up of 14 amino acids. In DNA form, the CDR3 reads TGCGCCAGCAGCTTGACGACCCCTAATTCACCCCTCCACTTT. Translating gives CASSLTTPNSPLHF. Full variable domain (missing parts from reference TRBV5-1 and TRBJ1-6): KAGVTQTPRYLIKTRGQQVTLSCSPISGHRSVSWYQQTPGQGLQFLFEYFSETQRNKGNFPGRFSGRQFSNSRSEMNVSTLELGDSALYLCASSLTTPNSPLHFGNGTRLTVT.

This clone was seen a single time. The chain joins TRBV6-5 to TRBJ1-5, with D uncertain. V was trimmed by 6 bases and J by 5 bases, leaving 11 bases between them. CDR1 and CDR2 from the germline V gene are MNHEY and SVGAGI. The CDR3 covers 13 residues. The CDR3 is CASSRQNDQPQHF. As DNA, the CDR3 is TGTGCCAGCAGCCGCCAAAATGATCAGCCCCAGCATTTT.

This clone was detected a few times. This chain uses TRBV11-2 with TRBJ2-7; the D is unclear. CDR1 and CDR2 from the germline V gene are SGHAT and FQNNGV. The CDR3 covers 16 residues. Trimming pared 2 bases from V and 9 bases from J, leaving 23 bases between. In DNA form, the CDR3 reads TGTGCCAGCAGCTTAAGGGATCGGCGAAACCGCCCCGGGCAGTACTTC. Translating it yields CASSLRDRRNRPGQYF.

The rearrangement joins TRBV29-1 to TRBJ1-1; D not resolved. The V end lost 3 bases, the J end lost 1 base, and 9 bases lay between the germline ends. Germline CDR1 SQVTM, CDR2 ANQGSEA. This CDR3 spans 13 amino acids. The CDR3 DNA reads as TGCAGCGTTGACCTAGGGAGGAACACTGAAGCTTTCTTT. This translates into CSVDLGRNTEAFF. Complete variable domain (other parts from reference TRBV29-1 and TRBJ1-1): SAVISQKPSRDICQRGTSLTIQCQVDSQVTMMFWYRQQPGQSLTLIATANQGSEATYESGFVIDKFPISRPNLTFSTLTVSNMSPEDSSIYLCSVDLGRNTEAFFGQGTRLTVV.

This clone was observed a single time. V is TRBV7-2 and J is TRBJ2-5; tentative D call: TRBD2 (6 bases). Germline V gives CDR1 SGHTA, CDR2 FQGNSA. The CDR3 covers 15 residues. The ends were cut back, 3 bases at V and 1 base at J, with 12 bases in the middle. CDR3 DNA sequence: TGTGCCAGCAGCTTTGTGGCGGGAAGCCAAGAGACCCAGTACTTC. Its translation: CASSFVAGSQETQYF.

This chain connects TRBV5-6 to TRBJ1-3, with D tentatively TRBD1 (6 bases). Germline CDR1 SGHDT, CDR2 YYEEEE. Trimming took 0 bases from V and 4 from J, leaving 11 bases between them. The CDR3 loop spans 15 amino acids. The CDR3 bases are TGTGCCAGCAGCTTGGCCTACAGGGCCGGAAACACCATATATTTT. Protein sequence: CASSLAYRAGNTIYF. Filled out from reference TRBV5-6 and TRBJ1-3, the complete variable domain reads DAGVTQSPTHLIKTRGQQVTLRCSPKSGHDTVSWYQQALGQGPQFIFQYYEEEERQRGNFPDRFSGHQFPNYSSELNVNALLLGDSALYLCASSLAYRAGNTIYFGEGSWLTVV.

The rearrangement joins TRBV5-4 to TRBJ1-2, with D unclear. V lost 0 bases to trimming and J lost 3 bases, with 12 bases between them. CDR1 SGHNT and CDR2 YYREEE come from the germline V gene (reference sequence). The CDR3 has 15 residues. In DNA form, the CDR3 reads TGTGCCAGCAGCTTGGATTCCAGGCCAGACTATGGCTACACCTTC. It codes for CASSLDSRPDYGYTF.

This chain joins TRBV3-1 (or the pseudogene TRBV3-2) and TRBJ2-7; 7 nucleotides line up with TRBD1. The CDR3 is made up of 14 amino acids. Trimming took 0 bases from V and 9 from J; bases not matched to a gene: 8. Germline-derived CDR1 and CDR2 are LGHDT and YNNKEL (reference sequence). The CDR3 reads CASSQDLTGSGQYF. The DNA of the CDR3 is TGTGCCAGCAGCCAAGATCTGACAGGGTCGGGGCAGTACTTC.

The rearrangement links TRBV11-3 to TRBJ2-7; 8 bases agree with TRBD1. The V segment lost 2 bases and the J segment 2 bases; nucleotides outside the gene matches: 20. The CDR3 is made up of 20 amino acids. Germline loops: CDR1 SGHNT, CDR2 YENEEA. CDR3 DNA sequence: TGTGCCAGCAGCTTACACCTCATGGGGGGCACAGGGGGTCTGACCTACGAGCAGTACTTC. It translates to CASSLHLMGGTGGLTYEQYF.

The gene calls are TRBV27 and TRBJ2-2; maybe TRBD1 (6 bases). Per the germline V gene, CDR1 is MNHEY and CDR2 is SMNVEV (reference sequence). The CDR3 is 15 amino acids. V dropped 3 bases and J dropped 8 bases, with 16 bases sitting between them. As DNA, the CDR3 is TGTGCCAGCAGTTTCGCGACAGGACGTTTGGGGGAGCTGTTTTTT. It codes for CASSFATGRLGELFF.

V is TRBV27 and J is TRBJ1-1; no firm D call. V lost 5 bases and J 1 base, leaving 11 bases between the germline ends. Per the germline V gene, CDR1 is MNHEY and CDR2 is SMNVEV (reference sequence). CDR3 size: 14 residues. In DNA, the CDR3 is TGTGCCAGCAGTATGTCCAGGAGGAACACTGAAGCTTTCTTT. Amino acids: CASSMSRRNTEAFF.